Presented here are 12 T cell receptor beta chains from one specimen sequenced in a study of Ad26.COV2.S vaccination and SARS-CoV-2 variants. The assay was immunoSEQ multiplex PCR, and TCRdb's table has in-frame clones only and misses some. The sample records hundreds of thousands of clones, around 89% being singletons. The treatment: about 20 received Ad26.COV2.S at low or high dose, single or two shots; about 5 received placebo; per-sample allocation not given. Samples were taken on day 63 after the first vaccine or placebo injection. The source was peripheral blood, collected in a trial of Ad26.COV2.S vaccine versus placebo. Receptor source: a person aged 18-60 years who received the Ad26.COV2.S COVID-19 vaccine or a placebo.

This sequence joins TRBV7-9 and TRBJ1-3; D is unresolved. V lost 3 bases and J lost 0, with 12 bases in between. The germline V gene encodes CDR1 SEHNR and CDR2 FQNEAQ (reference sequence). CDR3 size: 16 residues. CDR3: CASSFRQESSGNTIYF. The CDR3 DNA reads as TGTGCCAGCAGCTTCCGGCAGGAGAGCTCTGGAAACACCATATATTTT.

This sequence joins TRBV7-2 and TRBJ2-1, with 11 nucleotides matching TRBD2. CDR3 length: 19 residues. From germline, CDR1 is SGHTA and CDR2 FQGNSA. Trimming cost V 1 base and J 7 bases; bases outside gene matches: 15. Written as DNA, the CDR3 is TGTGCCAGCAGCTTAGATTATGGGGTAGCGGGGGGGCGGCGGAATGAGCAGTTCTTC. Translating it yields CASSLDYGVAGGRRNEQFF.

This clone was detected only once. The rearrangement joins TRBV27 to TRBJ2-5; perhaps TRBD2 as D (6 bases). Trimming removed 8 bases at V and 1 base at J, with 14 bases between. Germline-derived CDR1 and CDR2 are MNHEY and SMNVEV (reference sequence). This CDR3 is built from 14 residues. This CDR3 is CASSRTTFQETQYF. The CDR3 region has the DNA TGTGCCAGCTCCCGGACTACCTTCCAAGAGACCCAGTACTTC.

This clone was detected a few times. The rearrangement uses TRBV24-1 and TRBJ2-5, with 10 bases fitting TRBD1. Per the germline V gene, CDR1 is KGHDR and CDR2 is SFDVKD. V lost 2 bases and J lost 5; bases outside the gene matches: 4. The CDR3 is 15 amino acids. The CDR3 loop is CATSDSGTGAETQYF. The CDR3 bases are TGTGCCACCAGTGATTCCGGGACAGGGGCGGAGACCCAGTACTTC.

The chain uses TRBV9 and TRBJ2-7, with TRBD2 identical over 13 bases. Germline loops: CDR1 SGDLS, CDR2 YYNGEE. The ends lost 4 bases at V and 5 bases at J; junction bases unmatched: 6. The CDR3 length is 15 residues. CDR3 bases: TGTGCCAGCAGCCCTGGGACTAGCGGGAACGACGAGCAGTACTTC. Its protein product is CASSPGTSGNDEQYF. Full variable domain (missing parts from reference TRBV9 and TRBJ2-7): DSGVTQTPKHLITATGQRVTLRCSPRSGDLSVYWYQQSLDQGLQFLIQYYNGEERAKGNILERFSAQQFPDLHSELNLSSLELGDSALYFCASSPGTSGNDEQYFGPGTRLTVT.

This clone was observed once. The rearrangement links TRBV4-1 to TRBJ1-1, with a tentative D call TRBD1 (5 bases). Trimming left V 5 bases short and J 5 bases short, with 18 bases between. The germline V gene has CDR1 MGHRA and CDR2 YSYEKL. The CDR3 has 15 amino acids. The DNA of the CDR3 is TGCGCCAGCAGCACCCGGGGAACAGGAGGGACTGAAGCTTTCTTT. Encoded protein: CASSTRGTGGTEAFF.

The J gene is TRBJ1-2, the V gene TRBV6-5; D is unclear. Germline CDR1 is MNHEY and CDR2 is SVGAGI. The CDR3 length is 13 residues. Trimming pared 5 bases from V and 4 bases from J, leaving 11 bases between. The CDR3: CASSRVGVYGYTF. CDR3 sequence (DNA): TGTGCCAGCAGTAGGGTGGGAGTCTATGGCTACACCTTC.

The rearrangement links TRBV6-5 to TRBJ1-1; tentative D call: TRBD1 (5 bases). The V end lost 0 bases, the J end lost 4 bases, and 12 bases lay between the germline ends. Germline CDR1 and CDR2: MNHEY and SVGAGI. This CDR3 comprises 15 residues. The CDR3 DNA reads as TGTGCCAGCAGTTACTCGTGGCAGGGACCCACTGAAGCTTTCTTT. Protein product: CASSYSWQGPTEAFF.

The V gene is TRBV3-1 (or the pseudogene TRBV3-2), the J gene TRBJ2-1; 10 nucleotides align to TRBD2. Per the germline V gene, CDR1 is LGHDT and CDR2 is YNNKEL (reference sequence). V shed 2 bases and J 8 bases; nucleotides not matched to a gene: 6. The CDR3 sequence is 15 residues long. CDR3 sequence reads: CASSQLAGALDEQFF. CDR3 sequence (DNA): TGTGCCAGCAGCCAACTAGCGGGGGCCCTGGATGAGCAGTTCTTC.

The V gene is TRBV5-5, the J gene TRBJ2-1, with D perhaps assigned TRBD1 or TRBD2 (5 bases each). The CDR3 consists of 13 residues. Germline V gives CDR1 SGHKS, CDR2 YYEKEE (reference sequence). With 6 bases removed from V and 8 bases from J, the gap between germline ends came to 15 bases. The CDR3 sequence is CASIGTALDEQFF. For the CDR3, the DNA is TGTGCCAGCATTGGGACGGCTCTCGATGAGCAGTTCTTC.

V is TRBV6-5 and J is TRBJ2-7; D may be TRBD1 or TRBD2 (7 bases each). Germline CDR1 MNHEY, CDR2 SVGAGI. With 5 bases removed from V and 2 bases from J, the gap between germline ends came to 16 bases. There are 15 residues in the CDR3. CDR3 region: CASSIPGGGTYEQYF. The CDR3 nucleotides read TGTGCCAGCAGTATTCCAGGGGGGGGGACCTACGAGCAGTACTTC.

The J gene is TRBJ2-5, the V gene TRBV9, with 11 positions matching TRBD2. This CDR3 has 17 residues. Germline V gene sequence: CDR1 SGDLS, CDR2 YYNGEE. V trimming: 2 bases; J trimming: 0 bases; junction bases outside the gene matches: 6. This CDR3 is CASSVATSGTYQETQYF. CDR3 sequence (DNA): TGTGCCAGCAGCGTTGCGACTAGCGGGACGTACCAAGAGACCCAGTACTTC.